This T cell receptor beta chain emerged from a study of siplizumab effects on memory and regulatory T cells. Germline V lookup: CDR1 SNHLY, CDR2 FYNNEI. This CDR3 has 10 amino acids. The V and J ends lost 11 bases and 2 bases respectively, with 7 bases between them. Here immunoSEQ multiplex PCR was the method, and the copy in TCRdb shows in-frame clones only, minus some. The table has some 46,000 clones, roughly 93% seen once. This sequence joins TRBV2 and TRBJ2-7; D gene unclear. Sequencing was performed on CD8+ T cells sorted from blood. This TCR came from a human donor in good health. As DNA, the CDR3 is TGTGCCTTAGACCCCTACGAGCAGTACTTC. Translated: CALDPYEQYF.